This T cell receptor (beta chain) emerged from a study of CD4 and CD8 cells across lung adenocarcinoma regions. The CDR3 sequence is 14 residues long. Trimming removed 3 bases from V and 5 bases from J; junction bases left unmatched: 5. Germline-derived CDR1 and CDR2 are SGHTA and FQGNSA. MiXCR, run by TCRdb on the PCR reads, gives a single entry per CDR3 protein. Among 8,400 or so distinct CDR3 sequences listed, over 45% were seen once. The sequence derives from a female donor with lung adenocarcinoma. The CD4 and CD8 labels of this study may be unreliable. The V and J genes are TRBV7-2 and TRBJ1-1; 8 positions agree with TRBD1. The sequencing input was CD4+ T cells from the margin of a lung tumor. CDR3 loop: CASSFQGARTEAFF. The CDR3 DNA is TGTGCCAGCAGCTTTCAGGGGGCGAGGACTGAAGCTTTCTTT.